This entry lists 9 T cell receptor beta chains sequenced from one sample in a study of T cell responses to AZD1222 COVID-19 vaccine. Here immunoSEQ multiplex PCR was the method, and the copy in TCRdb shows in-frame clones only, minus some. The sample has fewer than 110,000 clones, about 85% seen once. The sequenced sample was peripheral blood, obtained 28 days after the second AZD1222 dose. These receptors were collected from an adult who received the AZD1222 COVID-19 vaccine.

The rearrangement joins TRBV7-9 to TRBJ2-7, with D maybe TRBD1 (5 bases). V gave up 1 base and J gave up 0 bases, with 10 bases separating them. Germline CDR1 reads SEHNR; CDR2 reads FQNEAQ (reference sequence). The CDR3 spans 15 residues. DNA of the CDR3: TGTGCCAGCAGCTTAGGACAGCCGAGCTCCTACGAGCAGTACTTC. This codes for CASSLGQPSSYEQYF. The whole variable domain, remainder taken from reference TRBV7-9 and TRBJ2-7, is DTGVSQNPRHKITKRGQNVTFRCDPISEHNRLYWYRQTLGQGPEFLTYFQNEAQLEKSRLLSDRFSAERPKGSFSTLEIQRTEQGDSAMYLCASSLGQPSSYEQYFGPGTRLTVT.

The chain links TRBV2 to TRBJ1-5, with 9 positions matching TRBD1. V lost 6 bases, J lost 4 bases, and 7 bases stayed unmatched. Germline loops: CDR1 SNHLY, CDR2 FYNNEI. The CDR3 sequence is 15 residues long. In DNA, the CDR3 is TGTGCCAGCAGACTACAGGGGGCGGAAAATCAGCCCCAGCATTTT. Translation: CASRLQGAENQPQHF.

The rearrangement uses TRBV4-3 and TRBJ2-3; D possibly corresponds to TRBD2 (5 bases). The germline gives CDR1 LGHNA, CDR2 YSLEER. The CDR3 spans 13 residues. Trimming pared 0 bases from V and 10 bases from J, leaving 11 bases between. The CDR3 DNA sequence: TGCGCCAGCAGCCAAGAGCAGACCGGGGCGCAGTATTTT. It translates to CASSQEQTGAQYF.

This clone was observed a few times. The chain couples TRBV7-9 to TRBJ2-4; TRBD2 might be the D (5 bases). Between the trimmed V and J ends, which lost 5 bases and 8 bases, there was a span of 16 bases. Germline V gene lookup returns CDR1 SEHNR and CDR2 FQNEAQ (reference sequence). The CDR3 contains 14 residues. CDR3 residues: CASSTRREGDIQYF. Written as DNA, the CDR3 is TGTGCCAGCAGCACCCGACGGGAAGGTGACATTCAGTACTTC.

V and J are TRBV7-2 and TRBJ2-5; 10 bases map to TRBD1. Germline V gene sequence: CDR1 SGHTA, CDR2 FQGNSA. This CDR3 spans 17 amino acids. The trim removed 1 base at V and 5 bases at J, leaving 10 bases unmatched. CDR3 bases: TGTGCCAGCAGCTTAGAGAGGGGGACAGGGGACCGGGAGACCCAGTACTTC. This codes for CASSLERGTGDRETQYF.

This sequence joins TRBV4-1 and TRBJ1-2, with 10 bases matching TRBD1. The J segment lost 9 bases and the V segment lost 7 bases, leaving 14 bases of the junction unmatched. CDR1 and CDR2 (germline): MGHRA, YSYEKL. The CDR3 sequence is 15 residues long. In nucleotides, the CDR3 is TGCGCCAGCACCTCCGGGACAGGGGAAACGGCAAGCTACACCTTC. Translated, it gives CASTSGTGETASYTF.

In this sample, this clone turned up once. The chain combines TRBV6-5 with TRBJ1-2; 8 bases match TRBD1. The CDR3 covers 15 residues. With V trimmed by 2 bases and J by 0 bases, 2 bases remained unmatched. Germline values: CDR1 MNHEY, CDR2 SVGAGI. CDR3 loop: CASSYGQGANYGYTF. CDR3 nucleotide sequence: TGTGCCAGCAGTTACGGACAGGGAGCTAACTATGGCTACACCTTC.

The chain is built from TRBV12-5 and TRBJ2-3; D is uncertain. Germline CDR1 and CDR2: LGHNT and FRNRAP. V was trimmed by 5 bases and J by 0 bases, leaving 12 bases between them. CDR3 length equals 15 residues. The CDR3 nucleotides are TGTGCTAGTGGTGAGACGGTTGCTAGCACAGATACGCAGTATTTT. Translated: CASGETVASTDTQYF. The variable domain in full, completed from reference TRBV12-5 and TRBJ2-3, reads DARVTQTPRHKVTEMGQEVTMRCQPILGHNTVFWYRQTMMQGLELLAYFRNRAPLDDSGMPKDRFSAEMPDATLATLKIQPSEPRDSAVYFCASGETVASTDTQYFGPGTRLTVL.

The DNA of the CDR3 is TGTGCCAGCAGCCACCCCCCGGGGGAAGGCTACACCTTC. This translates into CASSHPPGEGYTF. This rearrangement joins TRBV3-1 (or the pseudogene TRBV3-2) to TRBJ1-2; the D gene is possibly TRBD1 (5 bases). Germline V gives CDR1 LGHDT, CDR2 YNNKEL (reference sequence). Trimming took 3 bases from V and 8 from J, leaving 13 bases between them. The CDR3 extends over 13 amino acids.